This TCR beta chain was sequenced in a study of CD4 T cells in relation to SARS-CoV-2 and coronaviruses. With respect to this clone: Its antigen remains unidentified.

CDR3 length: 15 amino acids. Losses at the gene ends were 4 bases for V and 1 base for J; bases not matched to a gene: 6. In germline, CDR1 is MGHRA, CDR2 YSYEKL. Libraries were prepared by immunoSEQ multiplex PCR; TCRdb keeps only in-frame clonotypes and omits some of them. The table lists some 38,000 clones, over 70% of them singletons, with roughly 20% in the top ten. What was sequenced was memory CD4+ T cells from PBMCs, cultured in vitro. This clonotype was obtained from an adult with COVID-19. The rearrangement links TRBV4-1 to TRBJ2-7; 8 bases map to TRBD1. In nucleotides, the CDR3 is TGCGCCAGCAGCCGAGACAGGGGCCAGTCCTACGAGCAGTACTTC. Protein product: CASSRDRGQSYEQYF.